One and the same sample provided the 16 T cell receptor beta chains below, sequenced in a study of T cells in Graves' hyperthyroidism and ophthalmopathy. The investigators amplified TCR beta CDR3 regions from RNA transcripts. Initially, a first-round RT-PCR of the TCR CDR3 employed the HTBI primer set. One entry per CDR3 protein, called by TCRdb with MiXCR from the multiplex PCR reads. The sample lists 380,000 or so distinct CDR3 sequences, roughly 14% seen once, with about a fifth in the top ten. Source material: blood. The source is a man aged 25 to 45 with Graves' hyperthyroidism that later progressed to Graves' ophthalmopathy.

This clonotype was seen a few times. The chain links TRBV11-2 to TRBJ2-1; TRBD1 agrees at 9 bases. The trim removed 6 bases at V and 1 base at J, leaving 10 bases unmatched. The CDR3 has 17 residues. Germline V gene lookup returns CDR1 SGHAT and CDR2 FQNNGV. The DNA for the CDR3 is TGTGCCAGCAGACGACAGGGGGGCCTCTTATCCTACAATGAGCAGTTCTTC. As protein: CASRRQGGLLSYNEQFF.

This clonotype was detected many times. DNA of the CDR3: TGCAGCGTCGAGGGGGGGAGTTCCTACAATGAGCAGTTCTTC. This gives the protein CSVEGGSSYNEQFF. The chain carries TRBV29-1 and TRBJ2-1, with TRBD2 as a possible D gene (7 bases). Looked up from germline, CDR1 is SQVTM and CDR2 is ANQGSEA. The germline V and J ends were trimmed by 6 bases and 1 base, with 13 bases remaining between them. The CDR3 runs 14 residues.

CDR3 DNA: TGTGCCAGCAGCTTGGAAAGAGGGATCGAGCAGTACTTC. Its protein is CASSLERGIEQYF. The chain employs TRBV5-4 and TRBJ2-7; weak D call: TRBD2 (5 bases). The CDR3 is 13 amino acids. V was clipped by 0 bases and J by 6 bases, with 10 bases between them. CDR1 and CDR2 (germline): SGHNT, YYREEE (reference sequence).

The DNA for the CDR3 is TGCGCCAGCAGTGAGTCGAAGACAGATACGCAGTATTTT. Translation: CASSESKTDTQYF. The chain joins TRBV10-1 to TRBJ2-3, with unresolved D. CDR1 is WNHNN and CDR2 is SYGVQD in the germline V gene (reference sequence). V was clipped by 0 bases and J by 3 bases, with 4 bases between them. There are 13 residues in the CDR3.

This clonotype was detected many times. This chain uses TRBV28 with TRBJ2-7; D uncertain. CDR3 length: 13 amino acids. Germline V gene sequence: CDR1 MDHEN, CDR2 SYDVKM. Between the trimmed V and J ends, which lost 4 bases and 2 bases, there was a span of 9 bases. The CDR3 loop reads CASSYGPAYEQYF. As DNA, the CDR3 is TGTGCCAGCAGTTATGGACCGGCCTACGAGCAGTACTTC.

The CDR3 loop is CSARDARSSYEQYF. The DNA of the CDR3 is TGCAGTGCTAGAGATGCCAGGAGCTCCTACGAGCAGTACTTC. The chain is built from TRBV20-1 and TRBJ2-7; D ambiguous. The CDR3 runs to 14 residues. V was pared by 0 bases and J by 0 bases, with 9 bases between. In germline, CDR1 is DFQATT, CDR2 SNEGSKA (reference sequence).

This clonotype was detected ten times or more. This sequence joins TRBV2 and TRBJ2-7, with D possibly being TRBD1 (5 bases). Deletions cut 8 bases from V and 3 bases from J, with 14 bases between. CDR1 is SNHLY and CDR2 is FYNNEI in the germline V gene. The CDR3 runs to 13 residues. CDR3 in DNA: TGTGCCAGCGCGGACAAGGCAGGCTACGAGCAGTACTTC. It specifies CASADKAGYEQYF.

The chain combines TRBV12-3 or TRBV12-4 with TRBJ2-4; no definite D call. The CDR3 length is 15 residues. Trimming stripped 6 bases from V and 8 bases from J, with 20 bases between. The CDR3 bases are TGTGCCAGCAGCCTCTCCGGCCAGAGTTCGGACATTCAGTACTTC. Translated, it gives CASSLSGQSSDIQYF.

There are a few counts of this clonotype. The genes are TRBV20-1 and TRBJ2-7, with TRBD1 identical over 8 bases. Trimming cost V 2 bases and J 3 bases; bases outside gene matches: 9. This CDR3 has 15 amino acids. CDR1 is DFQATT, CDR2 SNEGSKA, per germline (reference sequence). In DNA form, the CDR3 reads TGCAGTGCTAGAAACCACAGGGGGGAGTACTACGAGCAGTACTTC. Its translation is CSARNHRGEYYEQYF.

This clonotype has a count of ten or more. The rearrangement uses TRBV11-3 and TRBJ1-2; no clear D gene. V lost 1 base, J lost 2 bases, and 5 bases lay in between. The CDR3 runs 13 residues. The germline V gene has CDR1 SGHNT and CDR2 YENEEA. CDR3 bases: TGTGCCAGCAGCTTAGTAGAGAACTATGGCTACACCTTC. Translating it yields CASSLVENYGYTF.

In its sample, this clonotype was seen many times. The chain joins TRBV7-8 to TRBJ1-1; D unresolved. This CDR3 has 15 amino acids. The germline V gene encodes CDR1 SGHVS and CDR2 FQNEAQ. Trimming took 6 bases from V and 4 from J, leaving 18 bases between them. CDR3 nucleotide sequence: TGTGCCAGCAGTGTAGCGCGGGGAGGTGGCACTGAAGCTTTCTTT. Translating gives CASSVARGGGTEAFF.

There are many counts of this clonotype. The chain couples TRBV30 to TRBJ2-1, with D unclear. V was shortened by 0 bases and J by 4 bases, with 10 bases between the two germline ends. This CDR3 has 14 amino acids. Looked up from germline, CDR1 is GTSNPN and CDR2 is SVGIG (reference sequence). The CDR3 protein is CAWSVKKGYNEQFF. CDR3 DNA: TGTGCCTGGAGTGTAAAGAAAGGTTACAATGAGCAGTTCTTC. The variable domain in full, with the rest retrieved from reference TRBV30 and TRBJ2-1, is SQTIHQWPATLVQPVGSPLSLECTVEGTSNPNLYWYRQAAGRGLQLLFYSVGIGQISSEVPQNLSASRPQDRQFILSSKKLLLSDSGFYLCAWSVKKGYNEQFFGPGTRLTVL.

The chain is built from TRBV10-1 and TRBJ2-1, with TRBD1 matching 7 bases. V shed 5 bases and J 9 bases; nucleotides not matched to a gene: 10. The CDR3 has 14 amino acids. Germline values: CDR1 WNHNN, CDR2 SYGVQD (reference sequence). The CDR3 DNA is TGCGCCAGCAGTCTACAGGGGAATTCGGGTGAGCAGTTCTTC. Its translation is CASSLQGNSGEQFF.

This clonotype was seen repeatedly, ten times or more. CDR3 coding DNA: TGTGCCAGCAGTTGGAAAGGCGGACTATACAATGAGCAGTTCTTC. This encodes CASSWKGGLYNEQFF. The genes are TRBV27 and TRBJ2-1, with D possibly being TRBD2 (6 bases). The length of the CDR3 is 15 residues. V was cut by 4 bases and J by 4 bases, with 14 bases left in between. Looked up from germline, CDR1 is MNHEY and CDR2 is SMNVEV (reference sequence).

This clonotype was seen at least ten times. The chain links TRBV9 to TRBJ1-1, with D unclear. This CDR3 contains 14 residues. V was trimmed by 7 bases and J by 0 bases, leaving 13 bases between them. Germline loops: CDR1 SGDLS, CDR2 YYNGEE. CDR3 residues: CASAKFKMNTEAFF. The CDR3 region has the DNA TGTGCCAGCGCGAAATTCAAAATGAACACTGAAGCTTTCTTT.

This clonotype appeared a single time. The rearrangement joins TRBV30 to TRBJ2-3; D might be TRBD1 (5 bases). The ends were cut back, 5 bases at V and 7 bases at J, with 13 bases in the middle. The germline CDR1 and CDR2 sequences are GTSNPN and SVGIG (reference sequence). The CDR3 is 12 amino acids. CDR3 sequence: CAWAAGQNTQYF. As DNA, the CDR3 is TGTGCCTGGGCAGCCGGACAAAATACGCAGTATTTT.